A selection of T cell receptor beta chains follows, all from one sample in a study of T cells in Graves' hyperthyroidism and ophthalmopathy. In TCRdb, the multiplex PCR reads were re-called with MiXCR into one record per CDR3 protein. The table records a few hundred thousand distinct CDR3 sequences, about 20% of them present only once. Sequencing input: blood. Receptors originate from a woman in her forties or fifties with Graves' hyperthyroidism. The CDR3 runs from the conserved cysteine through the conserved F or W. The D gene is left open where the match is weak. Clone size is shown for a subset of rows, as once, few, many or a class of expanded clone.

d_gene	v_gene	j_gene	abundance	CDR3nt	CDR3aa
TRBD1	TRBV5-4	TRBJ1-1	few	TGTGCCAGCAGCGCACAGGGGGTCACTGAAGCTTTCTTT	CASSAQGVTEAFF
TRBD1	TRBV10-3	TRBJ1-2	few	TGTGCCATCAGTGGAAACAGGGGACTGGACTATGGCTACACCTTC	CAISGNRGLDYGYTF
TRBD2	TRBV19	TRBJ2-3	NA	TGTGCCAGTAGTAAAGTCTGGGGGGCTAGCGGGAGGGAAGAAGATACGCAGTATTTT	CASSKVWGASGREEDTQYF
NA	TRBV6-1	TRBJ1-6	NA	TGTGCCAGCAGTGAAGCGAGGGCAGGATTCTCACCCCTCCACTTT	CASSEARAGFSPLHF
NA	TRBV7-2	TRBJ2-5	many	TGTGCCAGCAGCTTAGTTGGTCAAGAGACCCAGTACTTC	CASSLVGQETQYF
NA	TRBV28	TRBJ1-6	NA	TGTGCCAGCAGTTTCGGGACAACGGCCTTTTCACCCCTCCACTTT	CASSFGTTAFSPLHF
NA	TRBV6-2/TRBV6-3	TRBJ2-7	NA	TGTGCCAGCAGTTATACAGCGTCCTACGAGCAGTACTTC	CASSYTASYEQYF
NA	TRBV12-3/TRBV12-4	TRBJ1-2	many	TGTGCCAGCAGTTCCACGGTCAACCTAGCCCGGGTGGGCTACACCTTC	CASSSTVNLARVGYTF
TRBD1	TRBV28	TRBJ1-5	many	TGTGCCAGCAGTTTAAGTGCAGGGGGAGTTTACGGTCAGCCCCAGCATTTT	CASSLSAGGVYGQPQHF
NA	TRBV7-3	TRBJ1-4	NA	TGTGCCAGCAGCCTACAATTTGGGCCTAGCTCAACTAATGAAAAACTGTTTTTT	CASSLQFGPSSTNEKLFF
TRBD2	TRBV12-5	TRBJ2-1	few	TGTGCTAGTGGTCGTCGAGTACTAGCGGGGGGGCAGTCCTACAATGAGCAGTTCTTC	CASGRRVLAGGQSYNEQFF
NA	TRBV18	TRBJ2-5	few	TGTGCCAGCTCACGTGCTCCGGCACAAGAGACCCAGTACTTC	CASSRAPAQETQYF
TRBD1	TRBV20-1	TRBJ2-7	many	TGCAGTGCCGACCCCTCTAGTTGGGACAGACCCTACGAGCAGTACTTC	CSADPSSWDRPYEQYF
NA	TRBV7-6	TRBJ1-1	few	TGTGCCAGCAGCTTAGGGGGTGGGGGGGGTGAGACTGAAGCTTTCTTT	CASSLGGGGGETEAFF
TRBD2	TRBV5-4	TRBJ2-7	NA	TGTGCCAGCAGTACAGTAGCGGGAGGGTCCTACGAGCAGTACTTC	CASSTVAGGSYEQYF
TRBD2	TRBV11-2	TRBJ2-1	many	TGTGCCAGCAGCGGTACTAGCGGGGGCCACTCCTACAATGAGCAGTTCTTC	CASSGTSGGHSYNEQFF
TRBD1	TRBV12-3/TRBV12-4	TRBJ2-7	many	TGTGCCAGCAGTTACCGACAGGGGGCGTACGAGCAGTACTTC	CASSYRQGAYEQYF